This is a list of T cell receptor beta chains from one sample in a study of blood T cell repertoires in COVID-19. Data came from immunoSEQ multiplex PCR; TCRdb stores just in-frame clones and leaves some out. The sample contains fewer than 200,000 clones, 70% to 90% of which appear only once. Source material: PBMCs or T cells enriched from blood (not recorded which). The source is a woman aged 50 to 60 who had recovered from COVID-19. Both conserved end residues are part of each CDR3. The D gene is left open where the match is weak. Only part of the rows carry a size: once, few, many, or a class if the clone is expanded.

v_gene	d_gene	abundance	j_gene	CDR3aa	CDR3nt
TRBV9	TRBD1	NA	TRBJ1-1	CASSGQGSFPEAFF	TGTGCCAGCAGCGGACAGGGGAGTTTCCCTGAAGCTTTCTTT
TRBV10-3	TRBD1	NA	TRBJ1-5	CAISEGGDSSNQPQHF	TGTGCCATCAGTGAGGGCGGGGACAGTAGCAATCAGCCCCAGCATTTT
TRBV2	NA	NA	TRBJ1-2	CASSPRQVYTF	TGTGCCAGCAGTCCTCGACAGGTTTACACCTTC
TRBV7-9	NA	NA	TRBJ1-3	CASSSRGRGNQDTIYF	TGTGCCAGCAGCTCAAGAGGACGGGGGAATCAGGACACCATATATTTT
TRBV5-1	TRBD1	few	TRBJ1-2	CASSPGQGPGYGYTF	TGCGCCAGCAGCCCCGGACAGGGGCCCGGGTATGGCTACACCTTC
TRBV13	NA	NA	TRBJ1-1	CASSVLFQDTEAFF	TGTGCCAGCAGCGTTTTATTTCAGGACACTGAAGCTTTCTTT
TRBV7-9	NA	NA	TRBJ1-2	CASSPFMIGFITF	TGTGCCAGCAGCCCCTTTATGATCGGGTTTATCACCTTC
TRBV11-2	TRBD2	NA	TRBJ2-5	CASSPGRSGGARTQYF	TGTGCCAGCAGCCCCGGGCGAAGCGGGGGGGCCAGGACCCAGTACTTC
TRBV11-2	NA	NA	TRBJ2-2	CASSLTVTSLPTGELFF	TGTGCCAGCAGCTTGACAGTGACTTCCCTCCCTACCGGGGAGCTGTTTTTT
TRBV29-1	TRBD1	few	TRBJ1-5	CSVGQGNQPQHF	TGCAGCGTTGGACAGGGGAATCAGCCCCAGCATTTT
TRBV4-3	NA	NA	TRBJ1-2	CASSQGAWTLSYGYTF	TGCGCCAGCAGCCAAGGCGCTTGGACACTTTCTTATGGCTACACCTTC
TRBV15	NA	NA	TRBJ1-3	CATSRIRRGLAGNTIYF	TGTGCCACCAGCAGGATCAGGCGGGGTCTAGCTGGAAACACCATATATTTT
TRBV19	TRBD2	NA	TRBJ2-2	CASQGLAGGLITGELFF	TGTGCCAGCCAAGGACTAGCGGGAGGGCTAATCACCGGGGAGCTGTTTTTT
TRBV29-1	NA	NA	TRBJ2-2	CSVELVGELFF	TGCAGCGTTGAACTCGTCGGGGAGCTGTTTTTT
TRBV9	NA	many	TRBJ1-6	CASSVTDNSPLHF	TGTGCCAGCAGCGTTACAGACAATTCACCCCTCCACTTT
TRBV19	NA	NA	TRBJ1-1	CASSIAWNTEAFF	TGTGCCAGTAGTATAGCATGGAACACTGAAGCTTTCTTT
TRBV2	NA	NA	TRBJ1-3	CASSEEEDFSGNTIYF	TGTGCCAGCAGTGAGGAGGAGGATTTCTCTGGAAACACCATATATTTT
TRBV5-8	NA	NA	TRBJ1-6	CASSQWTRTYNSPLHF	TGTGCCAGCAGCCAATGGACAAGAACCTATAATTCACCCCTCCACTTT
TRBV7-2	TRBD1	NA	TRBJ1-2	CASSLGQGRAGGYTF	TGTGCCAGCAGCCTCGGACAGGGCCGCGCGGGGGGCTACACCTTC
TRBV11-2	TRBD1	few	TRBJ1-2	CASSPSLGQGFGYTF	TGTGCCAGCAGCCCATCCTTGGGACAGGGGTTTGGCTACACCTTC
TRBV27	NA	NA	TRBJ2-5	CASSLMGAAETQYF	TGTGCCAGCAGTTTAATGGGGGCGGCCGAGACCCAGTACTTC
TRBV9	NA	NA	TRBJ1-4	CASNSEGSWGEKLFF	TGTGCCAGCAATTCGGAGGGCTCATGGGGTGAAAAACTGTTTTTT
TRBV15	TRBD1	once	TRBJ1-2	CATSRDNRGGSFGYTF	TGTGCCACCAGCAGAGATAACAGGGGGGGGTCTTTTGGCTACACCTTC
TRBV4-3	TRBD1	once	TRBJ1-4	CASSQVAGQGVYEKLFF	TGCGCCAGCAGCCAAGTCGCGGGACAGGGGGTTTATGAAAAACTGTTTTTT
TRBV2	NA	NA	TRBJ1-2	CASTLTGGWNYGYTF	TGTGCCAGCACCTTGACGGGGGGGTGGAACTATGGCTACACCTTC
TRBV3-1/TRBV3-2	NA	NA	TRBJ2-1	CASSQSWTDNEQFF	TGTGCCAGCAGCCAGTCGTGGACAGACAATGAGCAGTTCTTC
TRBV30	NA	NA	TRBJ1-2	CAWSVQAASYGYTF	TGTGCCTGGAGTGTACAGGCGGCTTCTTATGGCTACACCTTC
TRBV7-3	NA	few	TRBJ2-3	CASRLTPGPSSTPYF	TGTGCCAGCAGACTGACTCCCGGCCCCTCATCTACCCCGTATTTT
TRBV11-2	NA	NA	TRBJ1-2	CASSFGSPDLAF	TGTGCCAGCAGCTTCGGGTCACCAGATCTGGCCTTC
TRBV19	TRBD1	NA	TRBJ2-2	CASSGEGQGPTGELFF	TGTGCCAGTAGCGGCGAGGGACAGGGGCCCACCGGGGAGCTGTTTTTT
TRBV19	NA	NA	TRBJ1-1	CASSIGGRYMNTEAFF	TGTGCCAGTAGTATAGGCGGTCGTTACATGAACACTGAAGCTTTCTTT
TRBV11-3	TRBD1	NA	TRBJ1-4	CASSPGTGVGKLFF	TGTGCCAGCAGCCCCGGGACAGGGGTGGGAAAACTGTTTTTT
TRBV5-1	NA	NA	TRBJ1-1	CASSFGRGGAEAFF	TGCGCCAGCAGCTTTGGTCGGGGGGGCGCTGAAGCTTTCTTT
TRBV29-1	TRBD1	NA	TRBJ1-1	CSAAGGAMTEAFF	TGCAGCGCTGCAGGGGGCGCGATGACTGAAGCTTTCTTT
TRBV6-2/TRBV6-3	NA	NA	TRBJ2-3	CASSYWGPVNTDTQYF	TGTGCCAGCAGTTACTGGGGCCCAGTAAACACAGATACGCAGTATTTT
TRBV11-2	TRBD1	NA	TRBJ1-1	CASSLGDREAFF	TGTGCCAGCAGCTTAGGGGACAGGGAAGCTTTCTTT
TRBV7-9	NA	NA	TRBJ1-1	CASSLEWAERYTEAFF	TGTGCCAGCAGCTTAGAGTGGGCAGAACGGTACACTGAAGCTTTCTTT
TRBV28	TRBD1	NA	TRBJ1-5	CASTSPGGPYQPQHF	TGTGCCAGCACCAGCCCAGGGGGCCCCTATCAGCCCCAGCATTTT
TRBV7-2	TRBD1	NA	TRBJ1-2	CASSYNADRERTF	TGTGCCAGCAGCTACAATGCCGACAGGGAAAGAACCTTC
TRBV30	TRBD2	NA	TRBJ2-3	CAWSGLTSGFSDTQYF	TGTGCCTGGAGTGGATTGACTAGCGGGTTTTCGGATACGCAGTATTTT
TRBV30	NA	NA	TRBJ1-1	CAWSAGSLF	TGTGCCTGGAGTGCCGGGTCACTCTTT